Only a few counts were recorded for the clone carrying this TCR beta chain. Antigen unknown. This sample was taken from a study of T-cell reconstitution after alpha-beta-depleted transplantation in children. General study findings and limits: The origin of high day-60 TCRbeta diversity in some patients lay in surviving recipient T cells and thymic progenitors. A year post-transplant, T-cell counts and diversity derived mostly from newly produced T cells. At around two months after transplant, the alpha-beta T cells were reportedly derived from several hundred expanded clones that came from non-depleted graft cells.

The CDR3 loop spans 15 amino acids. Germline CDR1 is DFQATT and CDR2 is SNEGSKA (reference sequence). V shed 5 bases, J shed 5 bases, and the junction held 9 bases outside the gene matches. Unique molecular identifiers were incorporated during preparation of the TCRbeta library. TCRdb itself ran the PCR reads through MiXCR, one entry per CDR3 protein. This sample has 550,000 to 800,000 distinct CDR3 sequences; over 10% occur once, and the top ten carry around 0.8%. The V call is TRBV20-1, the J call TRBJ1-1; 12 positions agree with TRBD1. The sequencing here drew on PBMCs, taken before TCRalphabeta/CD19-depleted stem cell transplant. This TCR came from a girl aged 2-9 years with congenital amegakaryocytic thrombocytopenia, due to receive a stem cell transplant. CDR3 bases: TGCAGTGCTCCTCCGGGACAGGGGGCGCGAACTGAAGCTTTCTTT. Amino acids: CSAPPGQGARTEAFF.